Listed below are T cell receptor beta chains from one sample, sequenced in a study of T cell repertoires in cytomegalovirus infection. TCRdb processed the reads anew with MiXCR; each CDR3 protein has one entry. This table has roughly 640,000 distinct CDR3 sequences, roughly a quarter appearing once. Material: CD8+ T cells from PBMCs. All receptors come from a human donor in good health (CMV status not recorded). Some clones in this sample may be carry-over from other donors' samples. The CDR3 runs from the conserved cysteine through the conserved F or W. A D gene is named only where the DNA matches it firmly. Not all rows give a size; the values are once, few, many and, for expanded clones, a class.

v_gene	j_gene	d_gene	abundance	CDR3aa	CDR3nt
TRBV6-2/TRBV6-3	TRBJ2-1	-	-	CASSYRGYLNEQFF	TGTGCCAGCAGTTACCGGGGTTACCTGAATGAGCAGTTCTTC
TRBV2	TRBJ2-1	-	-	CVAPGFRAKNEQFF	TGTGTCGCGCCAGGTTTTCGGGCTAAGAATGAGCAGTTCTTC
TRBV7-2	TRBJ2-2	TRBD1	few	CASSLARQGPITNTGELFF	TGTGCCAGCAGCTTAGCCCGACAGGGCCCCATTACGAACACCGGGGAGCTGTTTTTT
TRBV7-2	TRBJ2-5	-	-	CASSRTGLQETQYF	TGTGCCAGCAGCCGGACCGGGTTACAAGAGACCCAGTACTTC
TRBV25-1	TRBJ1-2	-	-	CASSEYSLTGGYTF	TGTGCCAGCAGTGAATATAGCCTCACCGGAGGCTACACCTTC
TRBV7-9	TRBJ1-2	TRBD1	few	CAILRTGVNYGYTF	TGTGCCATCTTGAGGACAGGGGTTAACTATGGCTACACCTTC
TRBV20-1	TRBJ2-7	-	-	CSARERASYEQYF	TGCAGTGCTAGAGAACGGGCCTCCTACGAGCAGTACTTC
TRBV19	TRBJ2-1	TRBD1	-	CASKRTGGSGEQFF	TGTGCCAGTAAGAGGACAGGGGGTTCGGGAGAGCAGTTCTTC
TRBV28	TRBJ2-1	-	many	CASRPGRGLDEQFF	TGTGCCAGCAGGCCGGGACGAGGGCTCGATGAGCAGTTCTTC
TRBV7-6	TRBJ2-3	-	many	CASSLEKRRSDTQYF	TGTGCCAGCAGCCTAGAGAAACGGAGATCAGATACGCAGTATTTT
TRBV28	TRBJ2-5	TRBD1	few	CASKGTGFLETQYF	TGTGCCAGCAAGGGGACAGGATTTTTAGAGACCCAGTACTTC
TRBV28	TRBJ1-2	-	-	CASSLGGKRYYGYTF	TGTGCCAGCAGTTTAGGAGGAAAAAGGTACTATGGCTACACCTTC
TRBV3-1	TRBJ2-5	-	-	CASSQMVGEQETQYF	TGTGCCAGCAGCCAAATGGTGGGGGAGCAAGAGACCCAGTACTTC